The present T cell receptor beta chain was sequenced within a study of blood T cell repertoires in COVID-19. Across the study: Whether acute or convalescent, the COVID-19 samples came from the United States, Italy and Spain.

In the authors' methods: For nucleated cells, counts were estimated from reference gene primer amplification. Clones were read by immunoSEQ multiplex PCR, and TCRdb kept only the in-frame ones, dropping some. V and J calls and clone size are copied from that table; D and trimming were computed from the DNA. The profile covers fewer than 200,000 clones, with roughly 88% appearing a single time and approximately 14% taken by the ten largest. Trimming took 5 bases from V and 6 from J, leaving 16 bases between them. CDR3 size: 14 residues. In germline, CDR1 is MNHEY, CDR2 SMNVEV (reference sequence). The study counted Cohort 3 donors as recovered given two negative PCRs, clearance, or symptom resolution.

Sequencing input: PBMCs or T cells enriched from blood (not recorded which). This receptor was obtained from a man between 50 and 59 years old who had recovered from COVID-19. The V and J genes are TRBV27 and TRBJ1-1; a weak D match, TRBD1 (5 bases). The CDR3 loop reads CASSISPGGAEAFF. The DNA of the CDR3 is TGTGCCAGCAGTATTTCCCCGGGGGGGGCTGAAGCTTTCTTT.